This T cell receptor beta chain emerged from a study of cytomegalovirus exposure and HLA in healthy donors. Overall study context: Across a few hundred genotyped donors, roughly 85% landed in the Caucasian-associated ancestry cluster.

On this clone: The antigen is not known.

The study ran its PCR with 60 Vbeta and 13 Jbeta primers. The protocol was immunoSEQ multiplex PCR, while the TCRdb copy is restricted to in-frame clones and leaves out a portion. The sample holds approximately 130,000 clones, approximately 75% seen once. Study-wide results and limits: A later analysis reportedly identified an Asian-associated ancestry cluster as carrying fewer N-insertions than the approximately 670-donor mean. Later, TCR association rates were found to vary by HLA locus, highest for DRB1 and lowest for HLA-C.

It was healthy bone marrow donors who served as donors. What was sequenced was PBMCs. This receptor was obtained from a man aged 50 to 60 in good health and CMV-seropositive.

In DNA form, the CDR3 reads TGTGCCAGCAGCTTAGGGGGCAGGGTAAACACCATATATTTT. Amino acids: CASSLGGRVNTIYF. The chain links TRBV7-6 to TRBJ1-3; D may be TRBD1 (5 bases). The CDR3 consists of 14 residues. Trimming left V 1 base short and J 6 bases short, with 10 bases between. Germline V gene lookup returns CDR1 SGHVS and CDR2 FNYEAQ.